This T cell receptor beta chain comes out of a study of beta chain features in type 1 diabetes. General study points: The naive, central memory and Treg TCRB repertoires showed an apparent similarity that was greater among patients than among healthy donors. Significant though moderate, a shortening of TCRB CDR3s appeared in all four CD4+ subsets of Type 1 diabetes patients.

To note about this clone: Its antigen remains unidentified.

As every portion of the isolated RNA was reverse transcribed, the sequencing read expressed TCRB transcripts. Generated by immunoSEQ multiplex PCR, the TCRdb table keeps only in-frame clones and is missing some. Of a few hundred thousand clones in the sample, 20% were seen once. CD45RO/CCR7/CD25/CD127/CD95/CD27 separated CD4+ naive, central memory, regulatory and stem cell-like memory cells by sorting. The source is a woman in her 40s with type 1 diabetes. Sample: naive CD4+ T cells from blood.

CDR3 DNA sequence: TGTGCCAGCTCACCATATAACACTGAAGCTTTCTTT. Protein sequence: CASSPYNTEAFF. The rearrangement joins TRBV18 to TRBJ1-1, with no clear D. CDR1 and CDR2 from the germline V gene are KGHSH and LQKENI. V dropped 2 bases and J dropped 2 bases, with 3 bases sitting between them. The CDR3 loop spans 12 amino acids.